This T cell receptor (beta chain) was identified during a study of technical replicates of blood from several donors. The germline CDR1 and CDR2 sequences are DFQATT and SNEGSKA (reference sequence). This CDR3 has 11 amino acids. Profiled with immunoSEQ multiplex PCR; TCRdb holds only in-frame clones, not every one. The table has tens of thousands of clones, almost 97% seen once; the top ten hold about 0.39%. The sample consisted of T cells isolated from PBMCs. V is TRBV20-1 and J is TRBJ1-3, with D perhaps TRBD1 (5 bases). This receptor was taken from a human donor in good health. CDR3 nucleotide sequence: TGCAGCAGGGTTTATGGAAACACCATATATTTT. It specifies CSRVYGNTIYF.